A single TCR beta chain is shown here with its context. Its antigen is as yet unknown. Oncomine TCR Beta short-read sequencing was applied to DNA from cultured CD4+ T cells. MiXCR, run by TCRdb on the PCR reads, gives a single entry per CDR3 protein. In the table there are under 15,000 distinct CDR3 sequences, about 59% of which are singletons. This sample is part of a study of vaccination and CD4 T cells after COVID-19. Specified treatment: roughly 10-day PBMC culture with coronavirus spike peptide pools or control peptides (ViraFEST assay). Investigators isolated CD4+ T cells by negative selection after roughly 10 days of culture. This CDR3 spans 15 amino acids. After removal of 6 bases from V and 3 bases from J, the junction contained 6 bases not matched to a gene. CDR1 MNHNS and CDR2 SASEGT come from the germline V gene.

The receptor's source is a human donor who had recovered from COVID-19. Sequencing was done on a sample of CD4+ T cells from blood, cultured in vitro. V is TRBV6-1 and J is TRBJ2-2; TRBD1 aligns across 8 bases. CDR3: CASRQQGGDTGELFF. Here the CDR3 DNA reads TGTGCCAGCAGACAACAGGGGGGAGACACCGGGGAGCTGTTTTTT.